A selection of T cell receptor beta chains follows, all from one sample in a study of blood T cell repertoires in COVID-19. The repertoire was sequenced with immunoSEQ multiplex PCR; TCRdb's copy has only in-frame clones and lacks some. The data contain 130,000 to 150,000 clones, around nine tenths of them singletons. Sequenced sample: peripheral blood. Receptor source: a human donor in a cohort sampled during active COVID-19. Both conserved end residues are part of each CDR3. Fields, in order: CDR3 protein, CDR3 DNA, J gene, clone size, V gene, D gene. The D gene is left open where the match is weak. The size of a clone is reported for some rows only, either as once, few or many, or as a class for expanded clones.

CDR3aa: CASSTQGAANEKLFF
CDR3nt: TGTGCCAGTAGTACACAGGGGGCGGCTAATGAAAAACTGTTTTTT
j_gene: TRBJ1-4
abundance: -
v_gene: TRBV19
d_gene: TRBD1

CDR3aa: CASSLSATDTDTQYF
CDR3nt: TGTGCCAGCAGCTTATCGGCGACAGACACAGATACGCAGTATTTT
j_gene: TRBJ2-3
abundance: -
v_gene: TRBV7-2
d_gene: -

CDR3aa: CASSLAIANEQYF
CDR3nt: TGCGCCAGCAGCTTGGCCATAGCGAACGAGCAGTACTTC
j_gene: TRBJ2-7
abundance: -
v_gene: TRBV5-1
d_gene: -

CDR3aa: CASSPGTGWQPQHF
CDR3nt: TGTGCCAGCAGCCCAGGGACAGGGTGGCAGCCCCAGCATTTT
j_gene: TRBJ1-5
abundance: -
v_gene: TRBV5-8
d_gene: TRBD1

CDR3aa: CASSPQGVGGELFF
CDR3nt: TGTGCCAGCAGCCCACAGGGGGTTGGCGGGGAGCTGTTTTTT
j_gene: TRBJ2-2
abundance: -
v_gene: TRBV7-3
d_gene: TRBD1

CDR3aa: CASSQKIKETQYF
CDR3nt: TGTGCCAGCAGCCAGAAAATAAAAGAGACCCAGTACTTC
j_gene: TRBJ2-5
abundance: -
v_gene: TRBV5-4
d_gene: -

CDR3aa: CASSLRLANTDTQYF
CDR3nt: TGTGCCAGCAGCTTGAGACTAGCGAACACAGATACGCAGTATTTT
j_gene: TRBJ2-3
abundance: -
v_gene: TRBV7-2
d_gene: TRBD2

CDR3aa: CASSPRGHSYEQYF
CDR3nt: TGTGCCAGCTCACCACGAGGACACTCCTACGAGCAGTACTTC
j_gene: TRBJ2-7
abundance: -
v_gene: TRBV18
d_gene: -

CDR3aa: CASSPLAGYNEQFF
CDR3nt: TGCGCCAGCAGTCCTCTAGCGGGTTACAATGAGCAGTTCTTC
j_gene: TRBJ2-1
abundance: -
v_gene: TRBV5-1
d_gene: TRBD2

CDR3aa: CASSLDGRAGEQYF
CDR3nt: TGTGCCAGCAGCTTAGACGGGAGGGCAGGTGAGCAGTACTTC
j_gene: TRBJ2-7
abundance: once
v_gene: TRBV7-2
d_gene: TRBD2

CDR3aa: CASSQVGRTQETQYF
CDR3nt: TGTGCCAGCAGCCAAGTAGGCAGGACTCAAGAGACCCAGTACTTC
j_gene: TRBJ2-5
abundance: -
v_gene: TRBV3-1/TRBV3-2
d_gene: -

CDR3aa: CASSLSGTGVNTEAFF
CDR3nt: TGCGCCAGCAGCTTGTCCGGGACAGGGGTGAACACTGAAGCTTTCTTT
j_gene: TRBJ1-1
abundance: -
v_gene: TRBV5-1
d_gene: TRBD1

CDR3aa: CASRRDRVRDSPLHF
CDR3nt: TGTGCCAGCAGGAGAGACAGGGTCCGGGATTCACCCCTCCACTTT
j_gene: TRBJ1-6
abundance: -
v_gene: TRBV6-5
d_gene: TRBD1

CDR3aa: CASSTRGPEAEAFF
CDR3nt: TGTGCCAGCAGTACAAGGGGGCCGGAGGCTGAAGCTTTCTTT
j_gene: TRBJ1-1
abundance: -
v_gene: TRBV28
d_gene: TRBD1

CDR3aa: CTSSPRQRYEQYF
CDR3nt: TGCACCAGCAGCCCCCGACAGCGATACGAGCAGTACTTC
j_gene: TRBJ2-7
abundance: -
v_gene: TRBV1
d_gene: -

CDR3aa: CASSDLKGGTQYF
CDR3nt: TGTGCCAGCAGCGACTTAAAAGGTGGTACGCAGTATTTT
j_gene: TRBJ2-3
abundance: -
v_gene: TRBV12-3/TRBV12-4
d_gene: -

CDR3aa: CASSRDRGETQYF
CDR3nt: TGTGCCAGCAGCAGGGACAGAGGGGAGACCCAGTACTTC
j_gene: TRBJ2-5
abundance: -
v_gene: TRBV27
d_gene: TRBD1